This T cell receptor beta chain was recorded in a study of T cell repertoires in cytomegalovirus infection. Overall study context: Both a matching HLA type and CMV infection were indicated by public TCR beta signatures. General study results and limits: Identification of carriers of CMV plus the relevant HLA was performed using cumulative public TCR beta family frequency. In two of eight donors, the top clonotype was HLA-C-restricted CMV-specific.

This clonotype was detected ten times or more. Its matching antigen is unknown. The V end lost 4 bases, the J end lost 7 bases, and 13 bases lay between the germline ends. This CDR3 is 13 amino acids long. One entry per CDR3 protein results from TCRdb running MiXCR on the reads. The profile shows 500,000 or so distinct CDR3 sequences, more than 15% of them singletons. Source material: CD8+ T cells from PBMCs. This TCR derives from a human donor in good health (CMV status not recorded). Some clones in this sample may be carry-over from other donors' samples. The chain combines TRBV12-3 or TRBV12-4 with TRBJ1-1, with D perhaps matching TRBD1 (5 bases). Here the CDR3 reads CASSYDRGLEAFF. CDR3 DNA sequence: TGTGCCAGCAGTTATGACAGAGGGCTTGAAGCTTTCTTT.